The rows below give T cell receptor beta chains drawn from one sample of a study of cytomegalovirus exposure and HLA in healthy donors. Profiling relied on immunoSEQ multiplex PCR, and the TCRdb table lists in-frame clones only, not all of them. The table lists fewer than 40,000 clones, 84% of them singletons, with less than 4.5% in the top ten. The source material was PBMCs. These TCRs come from a woman between 18 and 29 years old in good health and CMV-seronegative. Both conserved end residues are part of each CDR3. D genes are given only for firm matches. Not every row has a clone size; where given, it reads once, few, many or a size class.

clone_size,j_call,d_call,v_call,cdr3_aa,cdr3_nt
.,TRBJ1-2,.,TRBV5-6,CASSLAVTEPLYGYTF,TGTGCCAGCAGCCTCGCGGTTACGGAGCCCCTCTATGGCTACACCTTC
.,TRBJ2-1,TRBD2,TRBV7-2,CASSLLAGNEQFF,TGTGCCAGCAGCTTACTAGCGGGGAATGAGCAGTTCTTC
.,TRBJ1-2,.,TRBV5-1,CASSLEAGENYGYTF,TGCGCCAGCAGCTTGGAAGCAGGGGAAAACTATGGCTACACCTTC
.,TRBJ2-3,TRBD2,TRBV10-1,CAREALGLAGNTDTQYF,TGCGCCAGAGAAGCCTTGGGACTAGCGGGTAACACAGATACGCAGTATTTT
.,TRBJ1-3,.,TRBV19,CASSSWAGEYGNTIYF,TGTGCCAGTAGTTCCTGGGCTGGGGAGTACGGAAACACCATATATTTT
.,TRBJ2-1,.,TRBV18,CASSPPTPSYNEQFF,TGTGCCAGCTCACCACCGACTCCCTCCTACAATGAGCAGTTCTTC
medium-sized,TRBJ1-5,.,TRBV6-4,CASSEQPEQPQHF,TGTGCCAGCAGTGAACAGCCAGAACAGCCCCAGCATTTT
few,TRBJ2-5,.,TRBV4-3,CASSQDWKGAQETQYF,TGCGCCAGCAGCCAAGATTGGAAAGGGGCCCAAGAGACCCAGTACTTC
.,TRBJ1-2,TRBD1,TRBV19,CASSFVKGTVSGDGYTF,TGTGCCAGTAGTTTCGTCAAGGGGACAGTGTCGGGTGATGGCTACACCTTC
.,TRBJ2-7,.,TRBV4-2,CASSQGSRDYEQYF,TGTGCCAGCAGCCAGGGATCAAGGGACTACGAGCAGTACTTC
.,TRBJ2-5,TRBD2,TRBV7-2,CASSSMRLAGEETQYF,TGTGCCAGCAGCTCCATGCGACTAGCGGGGGAAGAGACCCAGTACTTC
.,TRBJ1-1,.,TRBV19,CASMVARGVRNTEAFF,TGTGCCAGTATGGTAGCCAGGGGAGTACGGAACACTGAAGCTTTCTTT
.,TRBJ1-1,.,TRBV29-1,CSPKDISEAFF,TGCAGCCCCAAGGACATCTCTGAAGCTTTCTTT
.,TRBJ2-7,.,TRBV21-1,CASKRGTDRPRLRTYEQYF,TGTGCCAGCAAAAGGGGAACGGACAGGCCCAGATTACGTACCTACGAGCAGTACTTC
.,TRBJ1-2,.,TRBV14,CASSQDLGGVYGYTF,TGTGCCAGCAGCCAAGATCTCGGGGGAGTCTATGGCTACACCTTC
.,TRBJ2-7,TRBD1,TRBV11-2,CASSFFRAGGSSYEQYF,TGTGCCAGCAGCTTTTTTAGGGCAGGGGGCAGCTCCTACGAGCAGTACTTC
.,TRBJ2-7,.,TRBV25-1,CASSDREGEQYF,TGTGCCAGCAGTGACAGGGAAGGGGAGCAGTACTTC
.,TRBJ2-5,TRBD2,TRBV11-3,CASSLDSTSGVHF,TGTGCCAGCAGCTTAGACTCCACTAGCGGGGTCCACTTC
.,TRBJ2-5,TRBD2,TRBV7-7,CASSFDKAGGRETQYF,TGTGCCAGCAGCTTCGATAAAGCGGGGGGGCGGGAGACCCAGTACTTC
.,TRBJ1-2,.,TRBV10-3,CASQRDTNYGYTF,TGTGCCAGCCAAAGGGACACCAACTATGGCTACACCTTC
.,TRBJ1-3,.,TRBV7-2,CASSRGAGYGNTIYF,TGTGCCAGCAGCCGCGGGGCGGGATACGGAAACACCATATATTTT
once,TRBJ2-1,TRBD2,TRBV5-3,CARSLGRREGDEQFF,TGTGCCAGAAGCTTGGGGCGCCGGGAGGGGGATGAGCAGTTCTTC
.,TRBJ1-2,TRBD1,TRBV5-1,CASSPRTGVDNYGYTF,TGCGCCAGCAGCCCGAGGACAGGGGTGGATAACTATGGCTACACCTTC
.,TRBJ2-7,.,TRBV6-1,CASGRDPYEQCF,TGTGCCAGCGGGAGAGACCCCTACGAGCAGTGCTTC
.,TRBJ2-5,.,TRBV11-3,CASSKGGYGGPPKTQYF,TGTGCCAGCAGCAAAGGAGGATACGGGGGGCCTCCAAAGACCCAGTACTTC
.,TRBJ2-5,TRBD2,TRBV6-1,CASRLAGTQGETQYF,TGTGCCAGCAGGCTAGCGGGCACCCAAGGGGAGACCCAGTACTTC
.,TRBJ2-2,TRBD1,TRBV28,CASSLLRQGLAGELFF,TGTGCCAGCAGTTTGCTACGACAGGGCCTTGCCGGGGAGCTGTTTTTT
.,TRBJ2-2,.,TRBV30,CAWSVHGRGTGELFF,TGTGCCTGGAGTGTACACGGGAGAGGGACCGGGGAGCTGTTTTTT
.,TRBJ2-1,.,TRBV7-8,CASSLEGSSYNEQFF,TGTGCCAGCAGCTTGGAGGGTAGCTCCTACAATGAGCAGTTCTTC
.,TRBJ1-4,.,TRBV23-1,CARLEKLFF,TGCGCCAGACTTGAAAAACTGTTTTTT
once,TRBJ1-2,.,TRBV27,CASSLWGTGLNYGYTF,TGTGCCAGCAGTTTATGGGGAACAGGGCTTAACTATGGCTACACCTTC
.,TRBJ2-3,TRBD2,TRBV9,CASSVGLAGGDTDTQYF,TGTGCCAGCAGCGTAGGGCTAGCGGGAGGGGACACAGATACGCAGTATTTT
.,TRBJ2-2,TRBD1,TRBV6-5,CASSYEDRATGELFF,TGTGCCAGCAGTTACGAGGACAGGGCGACCGGGGAGCTGTTTTTT
.,TRBJ1-2,.,TRBV6-1,CASSVGLSYGYPF,TGTGCCAGCAGCGTTGGACTCTCCTATGGCTACCCCTTC
.,TRBJ2-7,TRBD2,TRBV5-1,CASSRTSGGPVYEQYF,TGCGCCAGCAGCAGGACTAGCGGGGGGCCCGTTTACGAGCAGTACTTC
.,TRBJ2-1,.,TRBV29-1,CSFGTPWGNEQFF,TGCAGCTTCGGGACACCGTGGGGCAATGAGCAGTTCTTC
.,TRBJ2-1,TRBD2,TRBV5-4,CASSLTSGRYNEQFF,TGTGCCAGCAGCCTGACTAGCGGGAGATACAATGAGCAGTTCTTC
.,TRBJ1-1,TRBD1,TRBV7-9,CASSPKYRDRTEAFF,TGTGCCAGCAGCCCCAAATACCGGGACAGGACTGAAGCTTTCTTT
.,TRBJ2-2,TRBD2,TRBV7-3,CASSPTGGNTGELFF,TGTGCCAGCAGCCCTACGGGGGGGAACACCGGGGAGCTGTTTTTT
.,TRBJ1-3,.,TRBV28,CASSSYSISGNTIYF,TGTGCCAGCAGTTCGTACAGCATCTCTGGAAACACCATATATTTT
once,TRBJ2-7,.,TRBV9,CASSVGTVLKEQYF,TGTGCCAGCAGCGTAGGAACGGTTTTAAAAGAGCAGTACTTC
.,TRBJ2-7,TRBD1,TRBV19,CASSNDAHGWDSYSYEQYF,TGTGCCAGTAGTAACGACGCGCATGGATGGGACAGTTACTCCTACGAGCAGTACTTC
.,TRBJ2-2,TRBD2,TRBV19,CASSRSIAGANTGELFF,TGTGCCAGTAGTAGATCAATAGCGGGGGCGAACACCGGGGAGCTGTTTTTT
once,TRBJ1-1,.,TRBV6-5,CASPLAFF,TGTGCCAGCCCGTTAGCTTTCTTT
.,TRBJ1-2,.,TRBV27,CASSDIRSFGYGYTF,TGTGCCAGCAGTGACATTCGGTCTTTCGGCTATGGCTACACCTTC
.,TRBJ2-2,.,TRBV6-6,CATGENTGELFF,TGTGCCACCGGGGAGAACACCGGGGAGCTGTTTTTT
medium-sized,TRBJ1-1,TRBD1,TRBV6-5,CASSVGQANEAFF,TGTGCCAGCAGTGTGGGACAGGCTAATGAAGCTTTCTTT
.,TRBJ2-1,TRBD2,TRBV9,CASSRNAGGYNEQFF,TGTGCCAGCAGCCGTAATGCGGGGGGATACAATGAGCAGTTCTTC
.,TRBJ1-2,.,TRBV7-9,CASSSGFGNYGYTF,TGTGCCAGCAGCTCGGGTTTTGGAAACTATGGCTACACCTTC
.,TRBJ1-2,TRBD1,TRBV28,CASRRTGGHQYGYTF,TGTGCCAGCAGACGGACAGGGGGCCACCAATATGGCTACACCTTC